These T cell receptor beta chains were read from a single sample in a study of blood T cells in healthy people across ages. TCRdb re-derived calls from the 5' RACE reads in MiXCR, one entry per CDR3 protein. The sample lists some 1.5 million distinct CDR3 sequences, approximately 42% seen once, with about 4% in the top ten. The source material was blood. These receptors all stem from a woman aged 18-29 years in good health. The CDR3 runs from the conserved cysteine through the conserved F or W. D genes are given only for firm matches. For some rows the clone size is stated as once, few or many, or as a class when expanded; others skip it.

NA	TRBV3-1	TRBD2	TRBJ2-7	TGTGCCAGCAGCCAGCTAAGGGCGGGGGGCCGGTCTAACGAGCAGTACTTC	CASSQLRAGGRSNEQYF
few	TRBV28	NA	TRBJ1-2	TGTGCCAGCAACCCACCGGACAGACTCCTCTATGGCTACACCTTC	CASNPPDRLLYGYTF
few	TRBV6-5	NA	TRBJ2-2	TGTGCCAGCAGCAACGACCGAACCGGGGAGCTGTTTTTT	CASSNDRTGELFF
NA	TRBV14	NA	TRBJ2-7	TGTGCCAGCAGCCAGCCTCGTCGGGGCCACTACGAGCAGTACTTC	CASSQPRRGHYEQYF
NA	TRBV7-2	NA	TRBJ2-1	TGTGCCAGCAGCAAGAAAGGGACGCTACACTCCTACAATGAGCAGTTCTTC	CASSKKGTLHSYNEQFF
NA	TRBV27	TRBD1	TRBJ2-7	TGTGCCAGCACCATGGGACAGGGGGACCCTGAGCAGTACTTC	CASTMGQGDPEQYF
NA	TRBV20-1	TRBD1	TRBJ2-5	TGCAGTGCTAGCCCCGGACAGGTACAAGAGACCCAGGACTTC	CSASPGQVQETQDF
NA	TRBV4-1	NA	TRBJ1-6	TGCGCCAGCAGCCAGCCCCGCGGCCCGAATTCACCCCTCCACTTT	CASSQPRGPNSPLHF
NA	TRBV11-2	NA	TRBJ2-3	TGTGCCAGCAGCCCCGGACAGCCGCTCTACCTCCTCACAGATACGCAGTATTTT	CASSPGQPLYLLTDTQYF
NA	TRBV21-1	NA	TRBJ2-7	TGTGCCAGCAGCAAAAGGTGGACTAGCGGGACTGACAATGAGCAGTACTTC	CASSKRWTSGTDNEQYF
NA	TRBV7-2	TRBD1	TRBJ2-7	TGTGCCAGCAGCTCACAGACAGGGGTTGAGCAGTACTTC	CASSSQTGVEQYF
few	TRBV25-1	TRBD2	TRBJ2-3	TGTGCCAGCGCCGGGACTATGGGCACAGATACGCAGTATTTT	CASAGTMGTDTQYF
few	TRBV24-1	NA	TRBJ2-5	TGTGCCACCAGTGATTGGGTGGCTGGACAAGAGACCCAGTACTTC	CATSDWVAGQETQYF
few	TRBV20-1	NA	TRBJ1-3	TGCAGTGCTAGAGATGGGACTTACTCTGGAAACACCATATATTTT	CSARDGTYSGNTIYF
few	TRBV7-2	NA	TRBJ2-3	TGTGCCAGCAGCTTTACGAGGGGGGCCCCTAGCACAGATACGCAGTATTTT	CASSFTRGAPSTDTQYF
NA	TRBV5-1	TRBD2	TRBJ2-1	TGCGCCAGCAGCTGGTTGGGGACTAGCAGTAATGAGCAGTTCTTC	CASSWLGTSSNEQFF
few	TRBV11-2	NA	TRBJ1-2	TGTGCCAGCAGCCCCTGGAGGCCCGCGCGGGGTTATGGCTACACCTTC	CASSPWRPARGYGYTF
few	TRBV7-9	NA	TRBJ1-2	TGTGCCAGCAGCGATCTCTTTTATGGCTACACCTTC	CASSDLFYGYTF
NA	TRBV6-1	TRBD1	TRBJ2-6	TGTGCCAGCACCTTGAGGGTTTCAAATAGGGGGACAGGGCATTCTGGGGCCAACGTCCTGACTTTC	CASTLRVSNRGTGHSGANVLTF
few	TRBV5-6	NA	TRBJ1-2	TGTGCCAGCAGCTATCGAGGTGGCGGCTACACCTTC	CASSYRGGGYTF
NA	TRBV28	TRBD1	TRBJ2-5	TGTGCCAGCACTGACCTGCCTGGACAGGGACAAGAGACCCAGTACTTC	CASTDLPGQGQETQYF
NA	TRBV20-1	NA	TRBJ2-6	TGCAGTGCTACCCATGGGGGCTCTGGGGCCAACGTCCTGACTTTC	CSATHGGSGANVLTF
once	TRBV29-1	NA	TRBJ2-1	TGCAGCGGAACATTTCTCAACAATGAGCAGTTCTTC	CSGTFLNNEQFF
NA	TRBV20-1	TRBD2	TRBJ2-5	TGCAGTGCCCCCCTAGCGGGGGGCGGAGAGACCCAGTACTTC	CSAPLAGGGETQYF
few	TRBV12-3/TRBV12-4	NA	TRBJ2-3	TGTGCCAGCAGTTTAATGCTATCATCATACACAGATACGCAGTATTTT	CASSLMLSSYTDTQYF
NA	TRBV30	NA	TRBJ2-7	TGTGCCTGGGGACGGGACGCCTACGAGCAGTACTTC	CAWGRDAYEQYF
NA	TRBV20-1	NA	TRBJ2-1	TGCAGTGCCTCGCCGGGACTCAATACCTACAATGAGCAGTTCTTC	CSASPGLNTYNEQFF
NA	TRBV7-9	NA	TRBJ2-3	TGTGCCAGCAGCTTAGCGTACGGCGTGGATACGCAGTATTTT	CASSLAYGVDTQYF
few	TRBV21-1	NA	TRBJ2-6	NA	CARVYSRRGSGVGSGANVLTF
NA	TRBV12-3/TRBV12-4	NA	TRBJ2-2	TGTGCCAGCATTCTAGGACTAAACACCGGGGAGCTGTTTTTT	CASILGLNTGELFF
NA	TRBV7-2	NA	TRBJ2-7	TGTGCCAGCAGCCCGGCTATTGGGGCGCTCAGCGAGCAGTACTTC	CASSPAIGALSEQYF
NA	TRBV7-2	NA	TRBJ2-3	TGTGCCAGCAGCTTACTACGGCGGGATACGCAGTATTTT	CASSLLRRDTQYF
NA	TRBV4-3	NA	TRBJ2-7	TGCGCCAGCAGCACTAACCGACAGGCCTACGAGCAGTACTTC	CASSTNRQAYEQYF
NA	TRBV7-3	TRBD2	TRBJ2-1	TGTGCCAGCAGCTCTAGCGGGAGAAGTTTAGATGAGCAGTTCTTC	CASSSSGRSLDEQFF
NA	TRBV29-1	NA	TRBJ2-4	TGCAGCGTTGAAGTTGACAGTCGAGACAATGAGCAGTACTTC	CSVEVDSRDNEQYF
few	TRBV6-2/TRBV6-3	NA	TRBJ1-2	TGTGCCAGCAGTTACGAAAGGGGCGGCTATGGCTACACCTTC	CASSYERGGYGYTF
NA	TRBV20-1	TRBD1	TRBJ1-2	TGCAGTGCTAGCAAGGACAGGGACTATGGCTACACCTTC	CSASKDRDYGYTF
NA	TRBV20-1	NA	TRBJ1-6	TGCAGTGCTAGTAGAGGGGACGGTAATTCACCCCTCCACTTT	CSASRGDGNSPLHF
few	TRBV5-1	NA	TRBJ2-3	TGCGCCAGCAGCTTGACCGGGATCACAGATACGCAGTATTTT	CASSLTGITDTQYF
few	TRBV20-1	TRBD1	TRBJ1-2	TGCAGTGCTAGGATTTCTGGGACAGGGGGTTATGGCTACACCTTC	CSARISGTGGYGYTF
many	TRBV6-4	NA	TRBJ2-3	TGTGCCAGCAGTGAGGGGGACAGCACAGATACGCAGTATTTT	CASSEGDSTDTQYF
NA	TRBV5-1	NA	TRBJ1-1	TGCGCCAGCAGCGCACATTGGTCGGAGGGGGACGGCACTGAAGCTTTCTTT	CASSAHWSEGDGTEAFF
NA	TRBV29-1	TRBD1	TRBJ1-5	TGCAGCGTTTCCACGACAGGGAATAGCAATCAGCCCCAGCATTTT	CSVSTTGNSNQPQHF
few	TRBV21-1	NA	TRBJ2-7	TGTGCCAGCAGCCCCACTATGGGGGAGCAGTACTTC	CASSPTMGEQYF
few	TRBV25-1	TRBD1	TRBJ1-2	TGTGCCAGCACAGGGGGCCAATGGTATGGCTACACCTTC	CASTGGQWYGYTF
few	TRBV20-1	NA	TRBJ1-2	TGCAGTGCTAGAGATCCCCGCCCGGGCTACACCTTC	CSARDPRPGYTF
NA	TRBV4-3	NA	TRBJ2-3	TGCGCCAGCAGCCAAGATCCTCGGGGGAGCACAGATACGCAGTATTTT	CASSQDPRGSTDTQYF
NA	TRBV29-1	NA	TRBJ2-3	TGCAGCGCCCCTCCCCCTTTCGGGATTAGCACAGATACGCAGTATTTT	CSAPPPFGISTDTQYF
NA	TRBV24-1	TRBD1	TRBJ2-1	TGTGCCACCAGTGAACCGGGACAGGGGAGGGCAAAGCAGTTCTTC	CATSEPGQGRAKQFF
few	TRBV4-3	TRBD2	TRBJ2-3	TGCGCCAGCAGCCAGAGCGGGGGAGGGACAGATACGCAGTATTTT	CASSQSGGGTDTQYF
NA	TRBV11-2	TRBD2	TRBJ2-1	TGTGCCAGCAGCCCTAGGGCGAGGGTAGCGGGAGACACCTACAATGAGCAGTTCTTC	CASSPRARVAGDTYNEQFF
NA	TRBV15	NA	TRBJ2-5	TGTGCCACCAGCATCCGAGGCGAGACCCAGTACTTC	CATSIRGETQYF
NA	TRBV27	NA	TRBJ1-4	TGTGCCAGCAAAGCGGGAGTGGCAACTAATGAAAAACTGTTTTTT	CASKAGVATNEKLFF